This record covers a single T cell receptor (beta chain). This clonotype came up many times. Its antigen is unknown. No clone much larger than this one lies a single base away; base qualities are absent. This record belongs to a study of Graves' ophthalmopathy and Graves' hyperthyroidism (dated by TCRdb to 2017 to 2018). With respect to the entire study: Hyperthyroidism was defined as stable when no progression to ophthalmopathy occurred within 18 months of follow-up. To tell Graves' ophthalmopathy apart from Graves' hyperthyroidism, and to predict which patients would progress to ophthalmopathy, the study relied on TCR beta repertoire signatures. In total, 135 blood samples were TCR-sequenced: approximately 42 ophthalmopathy, 75 hyperthyroidism and roughly 17 hyperthyroidism-to-ophthalmopathy patients. To explore V-J signatures that separate ophthalmopathy from hyperthyroidism, a discovery set of 95 to 100 patients was enrolled, consisting of roughly 45 with ophthalmopathy and approximately 57 with stable hyperthyroidism. For independent validation, a separate cohort was made up of 18 hyperthyroidism patients plus 17 patients who later progressed from hyperthyroidism to ophthalmopathy. In a handful of hyperthyroidism patients, the T-cell repertoires found in thyroid tissue were compared with those found in blood. Following sampling, methimazole starting at 30 mg daily was administered to hyperthyroidism patients, and high-dose intravenous methylprednisolone was administered to ophthalmopathy patients.

For repertoire sequencing, the TCR beta CDR3 regions were amplified from RNA transcripts. A first-round RT-PCR used HTBI primers with the Qiagen OneStep RT-PCR kit, followed by a second-round multiplex PCR, size selection and purification. Libraries were sequenced on an Illumina HiSeq2000 using paired-end 100 bp reads. For the original study's pipeline: SOAPnuke was used to process the reads, removing any read that contained adapters or uncalled bases, had a mean Phred below 15, or lacked an exact match to the constant primer or identifier. High-quality paired reads were merged with COPE v1.2.5. Unique nucleotide sequences were defined as clonotypes and aligned to IMGT TRB V, D and J references using MiTCR v1.1. The analysis was limited to V-J combinations with a frequency above 0.0001, which together covered approximately 99% of repertoires. A TCR clonal expansion and chaos score per V-J combination was defined as the ratio of F50 clonal expansion to chaos observed in the TCRdist matrix. Welch's t-statistics and random forest were used to reduce the features to 10 to 15 V-J combinations, which were then used as input to a naive Bayes classifier. Thyroid-blood repertoire similarity was quantified with the Morisita-Horn index. Clones were called with MiXCR by TCRdb after fastp trimmed the public reads at Q25, and only in-frame beta chains were retained. For every CDR3 protein sequence, its rows merge into one entry that carries the most common genes and DNA. What appears here as the V and J calls and clone size reflects TCRdb's work, not the paper's. This sample gives 1 million to 1.3 million distinct CDR3 sequences in total; about 36% of them show up just once. The top ten hold 11% of the sample.

Study-wide findings and limitations: In validation, the model predicted ophthalmopathy progression with roughly 68% sensitivity and approximately 78% specificity; 12 predicted patients were CT-confirmed with GO in a median of approximately six months. Most of the expanded thyroid clonotypes with a frequency above 0.001 were also detected in blood, and it was suggested that the thyroid immune response may be reflected by blood repertoires. No statistical method was used to predetermine the sample size, and group allocation was not hidden from the investigators. The 13-signature model separated ophthalmopathy from stable hyperthyroidism with roughly 89% sensitivity and 81.08% specificity in cross-validation, and 80%/75% in the test set.

Taken from cysteine to phenylalanine, the CDR3 has 12 residues. The entry retains the CDR3 DNA only, 36 bases that are in frame from base 1. In the germline V gene (reference sequence), CDR1 corresponds to SEHNR and CDR2 to FQNEAQ. Trimming takes 6 bases off V and 6 bases off J; junction bases not matched to a gene: 5. The hyperthyroidism patients were 18 to 65 years old and newly diagnosed, with a disease duration of less than 2 months. Anyone with other autoimmune diseases, uncontrolled infections, pregnancy or lactation was excluded from the study. Diagnosis was based on clinical symptoms, serum thyroxine, TRAb, thyroid ultrasound and orbital computed tomography. Total RNA was extracted using Trizol reagent, and RNA quality was checked on an Agilent 2100 Bioanalyzer.

The V and J genes are TRBV7-9 and TRBJ2-7; 7 nucleotides in the junction match TRBD1. Sequences were obtained from peripheral blood or thyroid tissue (not recorded which). This sequence originates from an adult man with Graves' hyperthyroidism. CDR3 sequence: CASRKNRGEQYF. The sequenced DNA: TGTGCCAGCAGGAAAAACAGGGGCGAGCAGTACTTC.